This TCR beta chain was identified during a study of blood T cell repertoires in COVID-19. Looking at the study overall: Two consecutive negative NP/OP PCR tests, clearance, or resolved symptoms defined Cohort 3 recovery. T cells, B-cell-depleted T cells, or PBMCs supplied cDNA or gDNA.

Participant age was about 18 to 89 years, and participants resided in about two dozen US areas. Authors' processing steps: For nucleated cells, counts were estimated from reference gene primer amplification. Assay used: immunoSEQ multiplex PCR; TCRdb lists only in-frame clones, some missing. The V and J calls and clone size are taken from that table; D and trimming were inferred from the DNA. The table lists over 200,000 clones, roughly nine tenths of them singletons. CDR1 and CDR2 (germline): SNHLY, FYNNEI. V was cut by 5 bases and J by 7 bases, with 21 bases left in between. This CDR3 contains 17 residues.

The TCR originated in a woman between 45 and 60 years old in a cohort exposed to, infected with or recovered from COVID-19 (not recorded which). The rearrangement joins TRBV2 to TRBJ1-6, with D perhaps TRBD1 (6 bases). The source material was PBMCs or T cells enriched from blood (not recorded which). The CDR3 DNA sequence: TGTGCCAGCAGTACCCGATCCCGGGACATAGACAATTCACCCCTCCACTTT. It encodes CASSTRSRDIDNSPLHF.